This entry is about one TCR beta chain. Reanalyzing the 5' RACE reads, TCRdb keeps one entry per CDR3 protein, without DNA. This sample's table reports around 100,000 distinct CDR3 sequences. This specimen comes from a study of T cells expressing NK-cell markers. The CDR3 contains 13 residues. This TCR was sampled from a woman aged 18-70 years in good health. The rearrangement uses TRBV12-3 or TRBV12-4 and TRBJ2-1; the TCRdb call, TRBD2, lacks DNA for checking. The sample taken for sequencing was blood T cells: a sorted CD56 or NKG2C T cell subset, CD4+ or CD8+ T cells, or bulk PBMC T cells (not recorded which). The CDR3: CASQEVRREETSF.